Listed below are T cell receptor beta chains from one sample, sequenced in a study of cytomegalovirus exposure and HLA in healthy donors. Assay used: immunoSEQ multiplex PCR; TCRdb lists only in-frame clones, some missing. Among about 180,000 clones listed, 65% to 90% were seen once. The sequencing input was PBMCs. The receptors originated from a girl aged 2 to 9 in good health and CMV-seropositive. CDR3s include the opening cysteine and the closing phenylalanine or tryptophan. D genes are given only for firm matches. Clone size is given for some rows only: seen once, a few or many times, or a class if the clone is expanded.

abundance	d_gene	j_gene	v_gene	CDR3nt	CDR3aa
.	.	TRBJ1-2	TRBV2	TGTGCCAGCTTATATACAAACTCGAGGGGCTACACCTTC	CASLYTNSRGYTF
.	TRBD2	TRBJ2-7	TRBV6-4	TGTGCCAGCAGTGACAAGGGGACTAGCGGGATCTACGAGCAGTACTTC	CASSDKGTSGIYEQYF
.	.	TRBJ2-7	TRBV6-1	TGTGCCAGCAGTGTAAACAGGGGAGGCTACGAGCAGTACTTC	CASSVNRGGYEQYF
.	.	TRBJ2-6	TRBV28	TGTGCCAGCAGTCCCCCAGGAGGGGCTGGGGCCAACGTCCTGACTTTC	CASSPPGGAGANVLTF
.	.	TRBJ2-1	TRBV9	TGTGCCAGCAGCCCTCGTGGGACAAACAATGAGCAGTTCTTC	CASSPRGTNNEQFF
.	.	TRBJ2-1	TRBV19	TGTGCCAGTAGTATAGCTAATGAGCAGTTCTTC	CASSIANEQFF
few	.	TRBJ1-3	TRBV2	TGTGCCAAACGGGACCTAGCGAGAACCATATATTTT	CAKRDLARTIYF
.	TRBD1	TRBJ1-3	TRBV6-5	TGTGCCAGCAGTTTAGACAGGGAGACTGGAAACACCATATATTTT	CASSLDRETGNTIYF
.	.	TRBJ1-2	TRBV6-5	TGTGCCAGCAGTTACTCCTCAGGGGCCCTAAACTATGGCTACACCTTC	CASSYSSGALNYGYTF
.	.	TRBJ1-1	TRBV30	TGTGCCTGGATATCAGCGGGCATCCCTCAAGCTTTCTTT	CAWISAGIPQAFF
.	TRBD2	TRBJ2-1	TRBV29-1	TGCAGCGTTGATCTCCTGACTAGCTTAAATGAGCAGTTCTTC	CSVDLLTSLNEQFF
.	.	TRBJ1-1	TRBV25-1	TGTGCCAGCAGTGTGGCACCCCATGAGGGAGCTTTCTTT	CASSVAPHEGAFF
.	.	TRBJ1-1	TRBV11-3	TGTGCCAGCAGCCTTAATCGGGACATGAACACTGAAGCTTTCTTT	CASSLNRDMNTEAFF
few	.	TRBJ1-6	TRBV5-4	TGTGCCAGCAGCTTTGCCGGGGGGATCACCCCGCAAAATTCACCCCTCCACTTT	CASSFAGGITPQNSPLHF
.	.	TRBJ2-1	TRBV9	TGTGCCAGCAGCGGACCCTTAGCTACCCCAAACAATGAGCAGTTCTTC	CASSGPLATPNNEQFF
.	.	TRBJ1-5	TRBV4-1	TGCGCCAGCTCCACCGGTGGGGGGAGACAGCCCCAGCATTTT	CASSTGGGRQPQHF
.	TRBD1	TRBJ2-7	TRBV27	TGTGCCAGCAGTTTAACGGGACAGGTTGGTCCCCCCGGGCAGTACTTC	CASSLTGQVGPPGQYF
.	TRBD1	TRBJ2-4	TRBV4-1	TGCGCCAGCAGCCAAGCCCCACCCAGGGGGCTAGCCAAAAACATTCAGTACTTC	CASSQAPPRGLAKNIQYF
.	.	TRBJ1-2	TRBV1	TGCACCAGCAGCCAAGATAGACAGAGGAGACATGGCTACACCTTC	CTSSQDRQRRHGYTF
.	.	TRBJ2-2	TRBV5-1	TGCGCCAGCTTCCCTCAGGGGCATCCCGGGGAGCTGTTTTTT	CASFPQGHPGELFF
.	.	TRBJ2-7	TRBV5-1	TGCGCCAGCAGCTTGTTGGAGGGCGAGCAGTACTTC	CASSLLEGEQYF
.	TRBD1	TRBJ2-7	TRBV6-5	TGTGCCAGCAATAACCCCGGACAGGGCTACGAGCAGTACTTC	CASNNPGQGYEQYF
.	TRBD1	TRBJ1-2	TRBV5-6	TGTGCCAGCAGCTTGGTGGTCAGGGGGCCTGGCTACACCTTC	CASSLVVRGPGYTF
.	.	TRBJ1-1	TRBV5-1	TGCGCCAGCAGCTTGGACCTGACAGGAGGACCTGAAGCTTTCTTT	CASSLDLTGGPEAFF
.	.	TRBJ1-2	TRBV19	TGTGCCAGTATGGCGGGATGGAGTGGCTACACCTTC	CASMAGWSGYTF
.	TRBD1	TRBJ2-1	TRBV10-2	TGCGCCAGCAGTGAGTCGACGGGACAGCCCAATGAGCAGTTCTTC	CASSESTGQPNEQFF
once	.	TRBJ2-3	TRBV6-5	TGTGCCAGCAGTTACTCGAGGACAGCCCTCACAGATACGCAGTATTTT	CASSYSRTALTDTQYF
.	.	TRBJ1-1	TRBV28	TGTGCCAGCAGTTTCCCAACTCCTGAAGCTTTCTTT	CASSFPTPEAFF
.	TRBD1	TRBJ1-3	TRBV5-5	TGTGCCAGCAGTGATACAGGGGTTCCCTCTGGAAACACCATATATTTT	CASSDTGVPSGNTIYF
once	TRBD2	TRBJ2-3	TRBV5-1	TGCGCCAGCAGCCCCAGGACTAGCGGTCGCACAGATACGCAGTATTTT	CASSPRTSGRTDTQYF
.	.	TRBJ1-5	TRBV5-6	TGTGCCAGCAGCTTGGGCCAGGGGAGCAATCAGCCCCAGCATTTT	CASSLGQGSNQPQHF
.	.	TRBJ2-7	TRBV4-1	TGCGCCAGCAGCCAAGATCAACGGGAGTGGTGCGAGCAGTACTTC	CASSQDQREWCEQYF
.	.	TRBJ2-1	TRBV12-5	TGTGCTAGTGGTTCAGGGGACTACACGGGTACTGAGCAGTTCTTC	CASGSGDYTGTEQFF
.	TRBD2	TRBJ2-5	TRBV13	TGTGCCAGCAGCTTAGTACTAGCGGGGGATATAGAGACCCAGTACTTC	CASSLVLAGDIETQYF
.	.	TRBJ1-4	TRBV30	TGTGCCTGGACTAAGATACAGGGTTTTAAGGAAAAACTGTTTTTT	CAWTKIQGFKEKLFF
.	TRBD1	TRBJ1-2	TRBV4-1	TGCGCCAGCAGCCAATGGACAGGGGATGGCTACACCTTC	CASSQWTGDGYTF
.	.	TRBJ1-4	TRBV7-6	TGTGCCAGCAGCTCCCTAGCGGCAGCAACTAATGAAAAACTGTTTTTT	CASSSLAAATNEKLFF
.	TRBD1	TRBJ2-1	TRBV18	TGTGCCAGCTCCCAGGCGACAGGGGTGAGTGGCTTCAATGAGCAGTTCTTC	CASSQATGVSGFNEQFF
.	TRBD1	TRBJ1-2	TRBV10-3	TGTGCCATCAGGGTGGGGGACAGGGGGCGCAGGTATGGCTACACCTTC	CAIRVGDRGRRYGYTF
.	TRBD1	TRBJ2-3	TRBV25-1	TGTGCCAGCAGTGAATTTGCCGGGACAGGGGGGGATACGCAGTATTTT	CASSEFAGTGGDTQYF
.	.	TRBJ1-5	TRBV5-1	TGCGCCAGCAGCTTGGATGGGAGGGCTCAGCCCCAGCATTTT	CASSLDGRAQPQHF
.	TRBD2	TRBJ2-5	TRBV7-7	TGTGCTAGCAGCTTGGCCGGGGGGGGTGAGCAGTACTTC	CASSLAGGGEQYF
.	TRBD1	TRBJ2-1	TRBV19	TGTGCCAGTAGTAACGGACAGGGAAAAGGCTATGAGCAGTTCTTC	CASSNGQGKGYEQFF
once	TRBD1	TRBJ2-1	TRBV28	TGTGCCAGCAGTCCGCAGGGGGTTTACAATGAGCAGTTCTTC	CASSPQGVYNEQFF
.	.	TRBJ2-7	TRBV30	TGTGCCTGGGAATTGGGGGGAATCAACGAGCAGTACTTC	CAWELGGINEQYF